This T cell receptor beta chain is drawn from a study of tumor-infiltrating lymphocytes in primary liver carcinoma. This clonotype was counted at least ten times. Reverse transcription of 500 to 650 ng total RNA with a constant-region primer produced TCR beta cDNA. Generation of the TCR beta libraries relied on three nested multiplex PCR rounds using slightly modified ARM-PCR. The study ran its first two PCR rounds for nine to ten cycles each, using TRBV1-TRBV30 forward primers and a C-beta reverse primer. TCRdb reprocessed the multiplex PCR reads via MiXCR and lists one record per CDR3 protein. The sample records some 320,000 distinct CDR3 sequences, 65% being singletons. Alongside blood RNA obtained from unsorted whole blood, germline DNA was also extracted. The germline V gene has CDR1 SGHNT and CDR2 YYREEE (reference sequence). The CDR3 is made up of 15 amino acids. The junction had 5 bases not matched to a gene; V was cut back by 2 bases and J by 4 bases.

The chain uses TRBV5-4 and TRBJ2-5, with 10 bases that match TRBD1. Sequencing was performed on peripheral blood. The source is a man aged 35-49 years with primary liver carcinoma and hepatitis B virus infection. For the CDR3, the DNA is TGTGCCAGCAGCTTCCGTCGGACAGGGGGAGAGACCCAGTACTTC. It specifies CASSFRRTGGETQYF.